The text below deals with one T cell receptor (beta chain). Its antigen is undetermined. These data come from a study of T cell responses to AZD1222 COVID-19 vaccine. Study outcomes and limitations: With two AZD1222 doses given, Spike-specific TCR breadth and depth both rose.

Assay: immunoSEQ multiplex PCR; the TCRdb copy retains only in-frame clones and omits some. The sample has roughly 100,000 clones, 90% seen once; the top ten hold approximately 1.2%. The specimen was peripheral blood, collected on day 0 of AZD1222 vaccination. The receptor's source is an adult in good health.

CDR3 amino acids: CAYRLSASTNEQFF. The CDR3 nucleotides read TGTGCCTACAGGCTCTCCGCGAGTACCAATGAGCAGTTCTTC. The chain couples TRBV6-5 to TRBJ2-1; a weak D match, TRBD1 (5 bases). V was cut by 11 bases and J by 6 bases, with 20 bases left in between. This CDR3 comprises 14 residues. Germline assignment: CDR1 MNHEY and CDR2 SVGAGI.